Each of the 20 T cell receptor beta chains below was sequenced from the same sample in a study of HIV-infected children after antiretroviral therapy interruption. Treatment noted: PENTA 11 planned treatment interruption arm or continuous ART arm. Unique molecular identifiers were included in an RNA-based 3' RACE TCR library. TCRdb passed the 3' RACE reads through MiXCR, listing each CDR3 protein once. Among around 15,000 distinct CDR3 sequences, 3% to 3.5% were seen once, and the ten largest hold about 4.9%. The starting material was CD45RA+ CD4+ T cells from PBMCs, obtained from a donor given antiretroviral therapy, either interrupted or continuous. The subset denotes: naive CD4+ CD45RA+ CD45RO- T cells. The receptor set was obtained from a child aged 2-17 years with HIV.

This clonotype was counted only a few times. The rearrangement joins TRBV5-1 to TRBJ1-1, with D possibly matching TRBD1 (5 bases). CDR3 length equals 15 residues. Germline values: CDR1 SGHRS, CDR2 YFSETQ. V was pared by 0 bases and J by 0 bases, with 9 bases between. CDR3 region: CASSLVSQVNTEAFF. The CDR3 DNA follows: TGCGCCAGCAGCTTGGTATCACAGGTGAACACTGAAGCTTTCTTT.

This clonotype has at least ten counts. The CDR3 spells CASSLVRSTGGSPLHF. The CDR3 DNA sequence: TGCGCCAGCAGCTTGGTTCGTTCCACAGGGGGTTCACCCCTCCACTTT. The chain is built from TRBV5-1 and TRBJ1-6; 8 nucleotides match TRBD1. Germline V lookup: CDR1 SGHRS, CDR2 YFSETQ. Losses at the gene ends were 0 bases for V and 9 bases for J; bases not matched to a gene: 8. This CDR3 region has 16 residues.

By proportion, this clonotype is medium-sized. V usage is TRBV20-1 and J usage is TRBJ1-5, with D hard to call. CDR3 length: 16 residues. The V end was cut by 1 base, the J end by 0 bases, with 13 bases between. Germline loops: CDR1 DFQATT, CDR2 SNEGSKA (reference sequence). CDR3 sequence reads: CSARGVGVYSNQPQHF. CDR3 nucleotides: TGCAGTGCTAGAGGGGTTGGGGTCTATAGCAATCAGCCCCAGCATTTT.

This clonotype was detected many times. This chain links TRBV20-1 with TRBJ1-1, with D perhaps matching TRBD1 (6 bases). The CDR3 spans 14 residues. The germline CDR1 and CDR2 sequences are DFQATT and SNEGSKA (reference sequence). With 2 bases removed from V and 3 bases from J, the gap between germline ends came to 13 bases. DNA of the CDR3: TGCAGTGCTAGAAGAGGGGGGGTCGACACTGAAGCTTTCTTT. This sequence encodes CSARRGGVDTEAFF.

This clonotype has at least ten counts. The gene calls are TRBV3-1 and TRBJ2-7; 10 bases map to TRBD2. This CDR3 spans 16 amino acids. From germline, CDR1 is LGHDT and CDR2 YNNKEL (reference sequence). With 1 base clipped from V and 10 bases from J, the junction kept 13 bases outside the gene matches. CDR3 coding DNA: TGTGCCAGCAGCCAAGTACCTCTAGCGGGAGAAAGCGAACAGTACTTC. Translation gives CASSQVPLAGESEQYF.

In this sample, this clonotype turned up many times. The CDR3 loop reads CASSLGHPGATNEKLFF. CDR3 nucleotides: TGTGCCAGCAGCTTAGGACATCCGGGGGCCACTAATGAAAAACTGTTTTTT. This rearrangement joins TRBV11-3 to TRBJ1-4; D possibly corresponds to TRBD1 (6 bases). Germline CDR1 and CDR2: SGHNT and YENEEA. Trimming removed 1 base from V and 2 bases from J, with 14 bases in between. The CDR3 has 17 amino acids.

This clonotype rates as medium-sized. The chain employs TRBV5-1 and TRBJ1-5; the match to TRBD1 covers 9 bases. Germline V gives CDR1 SGHRS, CDR2 YFSETQ. The CDR3 consists of 15 residues. V lost 0 bases, J lost 9 bases, and 7 bases stayed unmatched. The CDR3, as DNA: TGCGCCAGCAGCTTGGTAGGGGACAGGGACATGCCCCAGCATTTT. Protein product: CASSLVGDRDMPQHF.

The sample holds many counts of this clonotype. The gene calls are TRBV5-1 and TRBJ2-3, with D unresolved. Trimming shortened V by 4 bases and J by 5 bases, and 11 bases separated the two germline ends. Germline V gene data show CDR1 as SGHRS and CDR2 as YFSETQ. There are 13 residues in the CDR3. The CDR3 sequence is CASSPGGLDTQYF. In DNA, the CDR3 is TGCGCCAGCAGCCCGGGCGGCCTAGATACGCAGTATTTT.

This clonotype occurred many times. The J gene is TRBJ2-2, the V gene TRBV15; 7 nucleotides line up with TRBD1. V shed 1 base and J 5 bases; nucleotides not matched to a gene: 4. Germline V gene sequence: CDR1 LNHNV, CDR2 YYDKDF (reference sequence). The CDR3 totals 15 residues. The CDR3 spells CATSRGDSFTGELFF. As DNA, the CDR3 is TGTGCCACCAGCAGAGGGGACAGCTTTACCGGGGAGCTGTTTTTT.

This clonotype was recorded many times. The chain is built from TRBV15 and TRBJ2-1, with D perhaps TRBD2 (5 bases). The CDR3 is 15 residues long. The V gene lost 0 bases and the J gene lost 10 bases, with 16 bases spanning the gap. CDR1 is LNHNV, CDR2 YYDKDF, per germline (reference sequence). The CDR3 bases are TGTGCCACCAGCAGAGATTTGGGAGCGATGGGGGAGCAGTTCTTC. It is translated as CATSRDLGAMGEQFF.

In its sample, this clonotype ranks as medium-sized. CDR3 coding DNA: TGCAGCGTTCGACAGGGGGGGGAGCCCCAGCATTTT. Translated, it gives CSVRQGGEPQHF. The genes are TRBV29-1 and TRBJ1-5; 9 nucleotides agree with TRBD1. The V segment lost 5 bases and the J segment 8 bases; nucleotides outside the gene matches: 4. The length of the CDR3 is 12 residues. Germline assignment: CDR1 SQVTM and CDR2 ANQGSEA.

This clonotype occurred many times. This rearrangement joins TRBV24-1 to TRBJ2-1; 7 bases are a match to TRBD1. CDR1 KGHDR and CDR2 SFDVKD come from the germline V gene. The CDR3 is made up of 16 amino acids. V gave up 4 bases and J gave up 0 bases; unmatched junction bases: 5. CDR3 amino acids: CATSDPGQNSYNEQFF. In DNA form, the CDR3 reads TGTGCCACCAGTGACCCGGGACAGAACTCCTACAATGAGCAGTTCTTC.

This clonotype occurred many times. In DNA, the CDR3 is TGCAGCGTCCGAGAGGACTACGAGCAGTACTTC. This sequence encodes CSVREDYEQYF. This chain links TRBV29-1 with TRBJ2-7; D gene ambiguous. The CDR3 is 11 amino acids. Trimming removed 6 bases at V and 3 bases at J, with 9 bases between. Germline V gives CDR1 SQVTM, CDR2 ANQGSEA.

This clonotype has ten or more counts. In DNA, the CDR3 is TGCGCCAGCAGCTTGGTTTCGTCGGGGTTTACCGGGGAGCTGTTTTTT. This encodes CASSLVSSGFTGELFF. The chain uses TRBV5-1 and TRBJ2-2; TRBD2 is a possible D gene (5 bases). The germline V gene has CDR1 SGHRS and CDR2 YFSETQ. The CDR3 spans 16 residues. V was clipped by 0 bases and J by 5 bases, with 14 bases between them. The full variable domain, rest sourced from reference TRBV5-1 and TRBJ2-2, is KAGVTQTPRYLIKTRGQQVTLSCSPISGHRSVSWYQQTPGQGLQFLFEYFSETQRNKGNFPGRFSGRQFSNSRSEMNVSTLELGDSALYLCASSLVSSGFTGELFFGEGSRLTVL.

Many counts were recorded for this clonotype. The chain is built from TRBV5-1 and TRBJ1-6; 10 bases fit TRBD1. Germline V gene sequence: CDR1 SGHRS, CDR2 YFSETQ. The J segment lost 10 bases and the V segment lost 0 bases, leaving 7 bases of the junction unmatched. The CDR3 is made up of 16 amino acids. CDR3 coding DNA: TGCGCCAGCAGCTTGGAAAGTGACAGGGGGCGATCACCCCTCCACTTT. This sequence encodes CASSLESDRGRSPLHF. Full variable domain (remainder filled in from reference TRBV5-1 and TRBJ1-6): KAGVTQTPRYLIKTRGQQVTLSCSPISGHRSVSWYQQTPGQGLQFLFEYFSETQRNKGNFPGRFSGRQFSNSRSEMNVSTLELGDSALYLCASSLESDRGRSPLHFGNGTRLTVT.

This clonotype came up many times. V is TRBV28 and J is TRBJ1-2; D is undetermined. The CDR3 is 12 residues long. The V gene's germline CDR1 is MDHEN and CDR2 SYDVKM. With 4 bases removed from V and 1 base from J, the gap between germline ends came to 4 bases. The CDR3 spells CASSSVNYGYTF. As DNA, the CDR3 is TGTGCCAGCAGTTCGGTTAACTATGGCTACACCTTC.

This clonotype was counted many times. The V and J genes are TRBV2 and TRBJ2-7; tentative D call: TRBD1 (5 bases). The CDR3 consists of 13 residues. Trimming took off 8 bases at V and 2 bases at J, with 13 bases between the two ends. Germline V CDR1 and CDR2: SNHLY, FYNNEI. CDR3: CASCLQVTYEQYF. The DNA of the CDR3 is TGTGCCAGCTGTTTACAGGTAACCTACGAGCAGTACTTC.

This clonotype was seen ten or more times. The chain recombines TRBV18 with TRBJ1-1; a weak D match, TRBD1 (6 bases). The CDR3 covers 16 residues. The germline V gene encodes CDR1 KGHSH and CDR2 LQKENI. Trimming pared 3 bases from V and 0 bases from J, leaving 14 bases between. CDR3 amino acids: CASSPPQGLVNTEAFF. The CDR3 DNA reads TGTGCCAGCTCACCCCCCCAGGGGCTTGTGAACACTGAAGCTTTCTTT.

This clonotype was seen ten or more times. The CDR3, as DNA: TGTGCCAGTAGTTCCGGACAGGGAGGGACGCAGTATTTT. Translated, it gives CASSSGQGGTQYF. The gene calls are TRBV19 and TRBJ2-3, with D possibly matching TRBD1 (8 bases). The CDR3 totals 13 residues. Trimming took off 5 bases at V and 9 bases at J, with 15 bases between the two ends. Germline assignment: CDR1 LNHDA and CDR2 SQIVND (reference sequence).

By share, this clonotype counts as medium-sized. An end of the junction differs from the germline gene, which may be a read error. The V call is TRBV19, the J call TRBJ2-1; 7 nucleotides align to TRBD2. The germline gives CDR1 LNHDA, CDR2 SQIVND (reference sequence). CDR3 length equals 14 residues. CDR3: CASSIQGGYAEQFF. The CDR3 DNA reads TGTGCCAGCAGTATCCAGGGAGGGTATGCTGAGCAGTTCTTC.